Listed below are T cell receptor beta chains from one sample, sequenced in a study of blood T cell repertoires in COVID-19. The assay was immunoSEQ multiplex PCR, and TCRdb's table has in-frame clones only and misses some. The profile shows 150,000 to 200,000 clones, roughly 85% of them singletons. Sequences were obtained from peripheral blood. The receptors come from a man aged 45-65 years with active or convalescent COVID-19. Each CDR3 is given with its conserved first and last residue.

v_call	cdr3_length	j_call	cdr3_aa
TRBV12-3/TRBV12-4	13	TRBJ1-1	CAIQDRFYTEAFF
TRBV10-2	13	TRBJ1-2	CASGTDSAVGYTF
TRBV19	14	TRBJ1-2	CASSITLANYGYTF
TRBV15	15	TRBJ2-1	CATSMAGGQYNEQFF
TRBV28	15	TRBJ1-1	CATTRGGDRGTEAFF
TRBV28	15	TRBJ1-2	CASTQGQVSNYGYTF
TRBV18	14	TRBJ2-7	CASSPAGRPYEQYF
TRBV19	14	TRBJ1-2	CASSHGGSNYGYTF
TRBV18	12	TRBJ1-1	CATQEDRGEAFF
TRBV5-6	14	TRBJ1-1	CASSFVDMNTEAFF
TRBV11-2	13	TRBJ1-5	CASSRQLNQPQHF
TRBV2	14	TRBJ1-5	CASSSDRVNQPQHF
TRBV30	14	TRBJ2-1	CAWSVKDRVYEQFF
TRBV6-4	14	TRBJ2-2	CASSSNSDTGELFF
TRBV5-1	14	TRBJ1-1	CASSLLDRNTEAFF
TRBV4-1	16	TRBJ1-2	CASSLEPPGQRPGYTF
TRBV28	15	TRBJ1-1	CASSPSGQVNTEAFF
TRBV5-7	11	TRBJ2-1	CASSGQGGQFF
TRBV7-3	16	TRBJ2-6	CASSLVSGSGANVLTF
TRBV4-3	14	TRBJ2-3	CASSQLSGTDTQYF
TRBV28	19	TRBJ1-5	CASSRIRTGGTGSNQPQHF
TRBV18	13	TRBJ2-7	CASSPPSSYEQYF
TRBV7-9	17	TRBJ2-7	CASSLVLRGTESYEQYF
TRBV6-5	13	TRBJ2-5	CASKSAVKETQYF
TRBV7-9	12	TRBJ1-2	CASSRGGYGYTF
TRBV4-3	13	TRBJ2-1	CASSQDRQGGHFF
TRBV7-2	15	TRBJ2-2	CANNPGQGYGGELFF